Presented here are 6 T cell receptor beta chains from one specimen sequenced in a study of vaccination effects on CD4 cells after COVID-19. Which antigens these TCRs recognize remains unknown. Here immunoSEQ multiplex PCR was the method, and the copy in TCRdb shows in-frame clones only, minus some. The sample carries roughly 70,000 clones, 65% to 75% recorded once. Within the ViraFEST assay, antigen-specific CD4+ T cells underwent expansion with viral peptide pools prior to sequencing. Investigators separated out CD4+ T cells once around 11 days of culture had passed. PCR showed that the person got SARS-CoV-2 infection at some point between March and December 2020. The sample in question was CD4+ T cells from PBMCs cultured with HIV peptides, obtained before COVID-19 vaccination. The subset here: HIV-1 Nef peptide pool negative control/reference culture. These TCRs come from a human donor who had a prior SARS-CoV-2 infection.

The chain recombines TRBV4-2 with TRBJ2-7; perhaps TRBD2 as D (5 bases). V lost 2 bases, J lost 7 bases, and 18 bases lay in between. CDR1 LGHNA and CDR2 YNFKEQ come from the germline V gene. CDR3 length: 15 residues. CDR3 nucleotide sequence: TGTGCCAGCAGCCAACCGACGTCGGCGGGCGAGGAGCAGTACTTC. Its protein is CASSQPTSAGEEQYF.

V gene TRBV4-1 combines with J gene TRBJ1-5; 7 bases fit TRBD1. Trimming at V came to 0 bases and at J to 5 bases, leaving 7 bases not matched to a gene. CDR1 and CDR2 from the germline V gene are MGHRA and YSYEKL. The CDR3 covers 16 residues. The CDR3 spells CASSQDQGVRDQPQHF. DNA for the CDR3: TGCGCCAGCAGCCAAGACCAGGGGGTAAGGGATCAGCCCCAGCATTTT.

The CDR3 sequence: CASSEGVRQGNNSPLHF. CDR3 nucleotide sequence: TGCGCCAGCAGTGAGGGGGTTAGGCAGGGTAATAATTCACCCCTCCACTTT. V and J are TRBV10-1 and TRBJ1-6, with a weak D call TRBD1 (5 bases). Trimming cost V 2 bases and J 5 bases, with 16 bases left between them. Germline V gene lookup returns CDR1 WNHNN and CDR2 SYGVQD (reference sequence). CDR3 size: 17 residues.

The rearrangement joins TRBV7-8 to TRBJ2-3, with 9 positions matching TRBD2. The J segment lost 5 bases and the V segment lost 5 bases, leaving 11 bases of the junction unmatched. Germline V gene data show CDR1 as SGHVS and CDR2 as FQNEAQ. The CDR3 is made up of 16 amino acids. CDR3 bases: TGTGCCAGCAGCCGGGGTGGGCTAGCGGGAAGAGATACGCAGTATTTT. Its protein is CASSRGGLAGRDTQYF.

J is TRBJ2-3 and V is TRBV27; TRBD2 agrees at 13 bases. Losses at the gene ends were 5 bases for V and 3 bases for J; bases not matched to a gene: 5. The germline gives CDR1 MNHEY, CDR2 SMNVEV (reference sequence). The CDR3 runs to 16 residues. CDR3 DNA: TGTGCCAGCAGTAAATGGACTAGCGGGAGAACAGATACGCAGTATTTT. Residues: CASSKWTSGRTDTQYF.

This rearrangement joins TRBV9 to TRBJ2-3; 7 positions agree with TRBD2. With V trimmed by 4 bases and J by 4 bases, 12 bases remained unmatched. Germline-derived CDR1 and CDR2 are SGDLS and YYNGEE. The CDR3 is 16 residues long. The CDR3, as DNA: TGTGCCAGCAGCCTAAGACTAGCCATCGGTTCAGATACGCAGTATTTT. This codes for CASSLRLAIGSDTQYF.